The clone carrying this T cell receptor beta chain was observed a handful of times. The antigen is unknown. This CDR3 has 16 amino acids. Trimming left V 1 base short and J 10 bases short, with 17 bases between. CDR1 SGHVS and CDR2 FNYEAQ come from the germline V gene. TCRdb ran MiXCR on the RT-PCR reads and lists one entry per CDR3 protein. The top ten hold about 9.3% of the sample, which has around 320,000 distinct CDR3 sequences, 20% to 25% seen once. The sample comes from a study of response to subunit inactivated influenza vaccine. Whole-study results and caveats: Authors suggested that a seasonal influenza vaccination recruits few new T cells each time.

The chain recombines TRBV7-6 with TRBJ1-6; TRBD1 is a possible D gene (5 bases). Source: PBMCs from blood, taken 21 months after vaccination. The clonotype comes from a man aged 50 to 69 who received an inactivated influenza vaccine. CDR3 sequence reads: CASSLESPGFGSPLHF. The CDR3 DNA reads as TGTGCCAGCAGCTTAGAAAGTCCAGGGTTTGGGTCACCCCTCCACTTT.